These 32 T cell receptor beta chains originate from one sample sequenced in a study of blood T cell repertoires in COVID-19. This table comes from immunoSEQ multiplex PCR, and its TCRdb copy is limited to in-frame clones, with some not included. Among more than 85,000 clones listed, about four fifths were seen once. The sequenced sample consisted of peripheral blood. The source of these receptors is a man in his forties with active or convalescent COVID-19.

The CDR3 sequence: CASSQYSGGDHEQFF. The CDR3 DNA reads as TGTGCCAGCAGCCAATATAGCGGGGGGGACCATGAGCAGTTCTTC. This chain uses TRBV14 with TRBJ2-1, with 11 bases fitting TRBD2. The ends lost 2 bases at V and 8 bases at J; junction bases unmatched: 5. The CDR3 loop spans 15 amino acids. In germline, CDR1 is SGHDN, CDR2 FVKESK.

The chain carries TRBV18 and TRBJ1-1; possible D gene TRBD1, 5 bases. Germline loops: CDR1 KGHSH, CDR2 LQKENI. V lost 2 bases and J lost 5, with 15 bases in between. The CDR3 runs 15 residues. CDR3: CASSPSGQGGTEAFF. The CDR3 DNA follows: TGTGCCAGCTCACCAAGTGGGCAGGGAGGAACTGAAGCTTTCTTT.

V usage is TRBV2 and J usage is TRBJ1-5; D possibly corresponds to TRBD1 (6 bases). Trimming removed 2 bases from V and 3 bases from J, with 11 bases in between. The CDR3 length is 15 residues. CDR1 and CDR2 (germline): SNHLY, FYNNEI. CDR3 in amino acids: CASSESTGINQPQHF. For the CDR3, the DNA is TGTGCCAGCAGTGAAAGCACAGGGATCAATCAGCCCCAGCATTTT.

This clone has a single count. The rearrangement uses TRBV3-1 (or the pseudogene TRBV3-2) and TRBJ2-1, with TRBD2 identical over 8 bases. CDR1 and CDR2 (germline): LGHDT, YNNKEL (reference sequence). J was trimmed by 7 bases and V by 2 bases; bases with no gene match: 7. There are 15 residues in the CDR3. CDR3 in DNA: TGTGCCAGCAGCCAACGCGCGGGGGGAGGGAATGAGCAGTTCTTC. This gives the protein CASSQRAGGGNEQFF.

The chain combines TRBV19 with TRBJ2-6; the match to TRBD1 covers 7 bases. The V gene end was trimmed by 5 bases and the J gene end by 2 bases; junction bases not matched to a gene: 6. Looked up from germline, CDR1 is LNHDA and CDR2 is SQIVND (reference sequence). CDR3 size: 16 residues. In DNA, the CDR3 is TGTGCCAGTAGTGACCACAGGGGTCCTGGGGCCAACGTCCTGACTTTC. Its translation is CASSDHRGPGANVLTF.

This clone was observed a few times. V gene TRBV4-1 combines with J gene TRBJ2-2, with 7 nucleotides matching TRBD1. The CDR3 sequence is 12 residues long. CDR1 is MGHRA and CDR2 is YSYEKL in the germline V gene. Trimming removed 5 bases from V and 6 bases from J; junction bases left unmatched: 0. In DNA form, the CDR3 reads TGCGCCAGCAGCACAGGGGCCGGGGAGCTGTTTTTT. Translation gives CASSTGAGELFF.

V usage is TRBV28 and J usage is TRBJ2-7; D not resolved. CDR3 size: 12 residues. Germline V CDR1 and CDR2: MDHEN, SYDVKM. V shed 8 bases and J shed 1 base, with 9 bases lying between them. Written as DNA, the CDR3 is TGTGCCAGCTCGGGTACATCCTACGAGCAGTACTTC. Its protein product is CASSGTSYEQYF.

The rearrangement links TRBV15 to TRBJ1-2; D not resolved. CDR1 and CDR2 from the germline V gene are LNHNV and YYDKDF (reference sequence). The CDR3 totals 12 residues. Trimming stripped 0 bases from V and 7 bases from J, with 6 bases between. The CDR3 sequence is CATSRDQAGYTF. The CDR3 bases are TGTGCCACCAGCAGAGATCAAGCTGGCTACACCTTC.

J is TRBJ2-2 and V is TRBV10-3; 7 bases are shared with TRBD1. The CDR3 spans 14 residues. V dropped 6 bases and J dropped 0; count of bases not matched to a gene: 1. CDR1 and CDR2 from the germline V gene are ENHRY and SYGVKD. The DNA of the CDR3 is TGTGCCATCAGGGGACAGTCGAACACCGGGGAGCTGTTTTTT. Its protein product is CAIRGQSNTGELFF.

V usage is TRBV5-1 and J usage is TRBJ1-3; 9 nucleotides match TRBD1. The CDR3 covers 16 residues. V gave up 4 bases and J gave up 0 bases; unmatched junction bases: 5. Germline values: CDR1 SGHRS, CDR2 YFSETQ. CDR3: CASSTEGQGSGNTIYF. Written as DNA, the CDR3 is TGCGCCAGCAGCACGGAGGGACAGGGCTCTGGAAACACCATATATTTT.

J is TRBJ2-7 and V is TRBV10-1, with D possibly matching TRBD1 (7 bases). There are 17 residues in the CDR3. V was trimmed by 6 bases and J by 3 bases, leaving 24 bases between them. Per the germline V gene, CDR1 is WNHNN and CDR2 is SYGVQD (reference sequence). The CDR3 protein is CASSGRGSGTDLYEQYF. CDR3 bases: TGCGCCAGCAGCGGCCGGGGGTCGGGGACAGACCTCTACGAGCAGTACTTC.

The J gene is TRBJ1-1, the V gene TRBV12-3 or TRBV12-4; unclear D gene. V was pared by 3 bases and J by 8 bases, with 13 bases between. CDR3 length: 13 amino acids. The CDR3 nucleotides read TGTGCCAGCAGTTTGTCCAGAGGGTGGGAAGCTTTCTTT. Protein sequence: CASSLSRGWEAFF.

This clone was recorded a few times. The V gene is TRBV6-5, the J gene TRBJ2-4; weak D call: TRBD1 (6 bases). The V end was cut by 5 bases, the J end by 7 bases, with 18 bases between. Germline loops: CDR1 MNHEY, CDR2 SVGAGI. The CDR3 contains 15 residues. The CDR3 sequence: CASSRNRERGNIQYF. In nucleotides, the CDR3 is TGTGCCAGCAGTAGAAACAGGGAGAGGGGCAACATTCAGTACTTC.

CDR3 region: CASSETGVGRGYTF. CDR3 in DNA: TGTGCCAGTTCCGAGACAGGGGTCGGTAGAGGCTACACCTTC. The chain combines TRBV5-6 with TRBJ1-2; 8 nucleotides agree with TRBD1. V lost 8 bases and J lost 8; bases outside the gene matches: 14. From germline, CDR1 is SGHDT and CDR2 YYEEEE. This CDR3 contains 14 residues.

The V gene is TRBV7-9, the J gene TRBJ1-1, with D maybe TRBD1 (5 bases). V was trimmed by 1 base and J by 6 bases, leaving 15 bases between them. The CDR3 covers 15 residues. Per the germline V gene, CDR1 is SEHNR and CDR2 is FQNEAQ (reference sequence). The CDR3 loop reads CASSLVGREAPEAFF. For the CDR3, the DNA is TGTGCCAGCAGCTTAGTCGGCAGGGAGGCCCCTGAAGCTTTCTTT.

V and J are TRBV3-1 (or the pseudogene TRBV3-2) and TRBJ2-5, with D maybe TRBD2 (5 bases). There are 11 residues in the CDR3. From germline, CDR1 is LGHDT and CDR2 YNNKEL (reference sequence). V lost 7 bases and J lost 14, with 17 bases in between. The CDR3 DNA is TGTGCCAGCAACTCCGAGGGTATCCCATACTTC. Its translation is CASNSEGIPYF.

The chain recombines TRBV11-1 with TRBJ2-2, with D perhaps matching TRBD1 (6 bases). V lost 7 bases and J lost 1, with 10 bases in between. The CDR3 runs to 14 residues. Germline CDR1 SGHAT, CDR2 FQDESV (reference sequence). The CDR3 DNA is TGTGCCAGCACGGACAGAGAGAACACCGGGGAGCTGTTTTTT. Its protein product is CASTDRENTGELFF.

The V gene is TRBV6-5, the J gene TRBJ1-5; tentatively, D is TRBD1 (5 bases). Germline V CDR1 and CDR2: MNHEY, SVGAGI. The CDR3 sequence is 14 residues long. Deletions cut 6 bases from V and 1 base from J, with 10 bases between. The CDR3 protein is CASRFSGSNQPQHF. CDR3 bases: TGTGCCAGCAGGTTCTCAGGGAGCAATCAGCCCCAGCATTTT.

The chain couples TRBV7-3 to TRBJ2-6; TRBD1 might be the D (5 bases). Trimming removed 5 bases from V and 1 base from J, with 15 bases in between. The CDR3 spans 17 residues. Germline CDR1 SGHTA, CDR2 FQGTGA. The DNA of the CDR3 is TGTGCCAGCAGCGACGTGGGGCCGCTATCTGGGGCCAACGTCCTGACTTTC. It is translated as CASSDVGPLSGANVLTF.

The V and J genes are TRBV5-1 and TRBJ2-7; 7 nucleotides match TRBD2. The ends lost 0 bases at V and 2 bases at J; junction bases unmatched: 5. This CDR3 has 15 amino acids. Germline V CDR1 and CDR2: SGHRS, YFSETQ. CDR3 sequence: CASSLVGGGTYEQYF. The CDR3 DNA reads TGCGCCAGCAGCTTGGTGGGGGGGGGAACCTACGAGCAGTACTTC.

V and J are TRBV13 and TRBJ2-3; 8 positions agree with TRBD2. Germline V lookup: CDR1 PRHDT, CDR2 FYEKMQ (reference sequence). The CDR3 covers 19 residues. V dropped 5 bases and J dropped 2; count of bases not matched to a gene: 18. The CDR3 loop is CASSPLPGRGALDTDTQYF. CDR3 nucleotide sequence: TGTGCCAGCAGCCCCCTACCCGGGCGGGGGGCCCTGGACACAGATACGCAGTATTTT.

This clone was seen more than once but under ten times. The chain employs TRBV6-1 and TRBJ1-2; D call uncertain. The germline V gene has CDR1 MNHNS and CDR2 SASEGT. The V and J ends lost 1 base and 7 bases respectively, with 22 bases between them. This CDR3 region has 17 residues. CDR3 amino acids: CASSEGFVKAAEGGYTF. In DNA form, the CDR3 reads TGTGCCAGCAGTGAAGGGTTCGTCAAGGCAGCCGAGGGTGGCTACACCTTC.

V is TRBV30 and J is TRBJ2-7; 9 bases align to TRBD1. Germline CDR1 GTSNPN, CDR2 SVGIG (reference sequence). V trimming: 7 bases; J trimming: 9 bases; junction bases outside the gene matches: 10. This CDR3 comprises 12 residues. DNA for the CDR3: TGTGCCTCACGGACAGGGGATTTTGCGCAGTACTTC. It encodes CASRTGDFAQYF. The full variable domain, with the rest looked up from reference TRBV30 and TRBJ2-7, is SQTIHQWPATLVQPVGSPLSLECTVEGTSNPNLYWYRQAAGRGLQLLFYSVGIGQISSEVPQNLSASRPQDRQFILSSKKLLLSDSGFYLCASRTGDFAQYFGPGTRLTVT.

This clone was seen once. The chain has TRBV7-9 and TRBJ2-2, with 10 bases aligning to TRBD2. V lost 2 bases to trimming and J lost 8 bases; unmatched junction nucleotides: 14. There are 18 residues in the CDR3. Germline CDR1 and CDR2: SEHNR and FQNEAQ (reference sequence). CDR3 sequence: CASSLRSSGGRSSGELFF. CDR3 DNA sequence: TGTGCCAGCAGCTTAAGGTCTAGCGGGGGTCGCTCGTCAGGGGAGCTGTTTTTT.

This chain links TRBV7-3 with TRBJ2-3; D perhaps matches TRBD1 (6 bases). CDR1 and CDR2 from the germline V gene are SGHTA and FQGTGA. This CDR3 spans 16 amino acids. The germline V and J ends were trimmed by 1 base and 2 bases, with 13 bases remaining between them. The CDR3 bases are TGTGCCAGCAGCTTAAGCCAAGGGGGTGCCACAGATACGCAGTATTTT. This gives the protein CASSLSQGGATDTQYF.

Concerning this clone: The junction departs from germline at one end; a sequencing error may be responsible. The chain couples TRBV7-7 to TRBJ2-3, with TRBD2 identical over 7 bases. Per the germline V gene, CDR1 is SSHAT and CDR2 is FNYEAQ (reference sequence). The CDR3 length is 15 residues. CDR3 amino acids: CASSLKGGGGDTQYF. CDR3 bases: TGTGCTAGCAGCTTAAAAGGAGGCGGGGGAGATACGCAGTATTTT.

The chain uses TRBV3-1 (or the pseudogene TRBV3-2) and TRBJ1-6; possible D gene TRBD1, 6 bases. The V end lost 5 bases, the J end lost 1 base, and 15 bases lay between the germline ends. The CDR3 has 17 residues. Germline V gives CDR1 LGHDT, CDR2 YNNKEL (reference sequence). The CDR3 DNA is TGTGCCAGCAGCTACGACAGGTCAATGTCCTATAATTCACCCCTCCACTTT. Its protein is CASSYDRSMSYNSPLHF.

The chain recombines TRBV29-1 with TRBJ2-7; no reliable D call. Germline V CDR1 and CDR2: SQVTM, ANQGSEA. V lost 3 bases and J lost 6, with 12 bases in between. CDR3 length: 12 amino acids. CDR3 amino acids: CSVEVGSSEQYF. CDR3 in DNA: TGCAGCGTTGAGGTGGGCAGTTCCGAGCAGTACTTC.

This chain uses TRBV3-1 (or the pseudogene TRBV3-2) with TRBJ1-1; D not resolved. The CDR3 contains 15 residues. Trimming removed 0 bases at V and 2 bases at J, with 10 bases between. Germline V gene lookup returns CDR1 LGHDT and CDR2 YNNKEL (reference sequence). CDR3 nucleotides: TGTGCCAGCAGCCAAGATCAGGCGCGAAACACTGAAGCTTTCTTT. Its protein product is CASSQDQARNTEAFF.

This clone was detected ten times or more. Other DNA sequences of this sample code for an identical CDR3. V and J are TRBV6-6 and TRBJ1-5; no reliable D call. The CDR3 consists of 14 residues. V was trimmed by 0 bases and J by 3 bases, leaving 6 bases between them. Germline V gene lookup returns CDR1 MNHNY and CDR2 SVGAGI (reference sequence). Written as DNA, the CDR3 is TGTGCCAGCAGTTACTCCGAGGACAATCAGCCCCAGCATTTT. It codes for CASSYSEDNQPQHF.

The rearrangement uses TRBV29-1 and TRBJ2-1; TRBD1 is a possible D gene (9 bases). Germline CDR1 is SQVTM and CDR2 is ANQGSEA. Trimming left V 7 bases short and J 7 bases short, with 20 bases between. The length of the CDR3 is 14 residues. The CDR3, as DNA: TGCAGCGCCCGGGGGGGGACAGGGAAAAATGAGCAGTTCTTC. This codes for CSARGGTGKNEQFF.

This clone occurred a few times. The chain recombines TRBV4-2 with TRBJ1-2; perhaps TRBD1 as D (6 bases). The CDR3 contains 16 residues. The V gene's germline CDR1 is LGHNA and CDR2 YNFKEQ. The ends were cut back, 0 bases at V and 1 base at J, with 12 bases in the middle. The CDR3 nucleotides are TGTGCCAGCAGCCAAGATCCAGGGGCCAATAACTATGGCTACACCTTC. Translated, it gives CASSQDPGANNYGYTF.